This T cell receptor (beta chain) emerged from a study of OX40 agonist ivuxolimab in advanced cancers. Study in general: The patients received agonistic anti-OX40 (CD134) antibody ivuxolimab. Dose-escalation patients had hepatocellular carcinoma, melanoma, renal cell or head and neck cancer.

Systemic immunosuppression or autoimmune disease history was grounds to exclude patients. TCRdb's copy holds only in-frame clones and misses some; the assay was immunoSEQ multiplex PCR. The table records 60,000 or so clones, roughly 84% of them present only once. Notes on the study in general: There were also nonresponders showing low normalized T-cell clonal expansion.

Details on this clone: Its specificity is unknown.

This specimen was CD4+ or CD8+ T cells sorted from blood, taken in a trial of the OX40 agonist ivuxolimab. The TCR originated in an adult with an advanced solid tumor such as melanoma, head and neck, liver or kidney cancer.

DNA for the CDR3: TGTGCCAGCAGGCTCATCGGCACTGAAGCTTTCTTT. This codes for CASRLIGTEAFF. The chain is built from TRBV2 and TRBJ1-1, with no clear D. Germline CDR1 and CDR2: SNHLY and FYNNEI. This CDR3 has 12 residues. Trimming cost V 6 bases and J 4 bases, with 9 bases left between them. The entire variable domain, with the rest obtained from reference TRBV2 and TRBJ1-1, is as follows: EPEVTQTPSHQVTQMGQEVILRCVPISNHLYFYWYRQILGQKVEFLVSFYNNEISEKSEIFDDQFSVERPDGSNFTLKIRSTKLEDSAMYFCASRLIGTEAFFGQGTRLTVV.